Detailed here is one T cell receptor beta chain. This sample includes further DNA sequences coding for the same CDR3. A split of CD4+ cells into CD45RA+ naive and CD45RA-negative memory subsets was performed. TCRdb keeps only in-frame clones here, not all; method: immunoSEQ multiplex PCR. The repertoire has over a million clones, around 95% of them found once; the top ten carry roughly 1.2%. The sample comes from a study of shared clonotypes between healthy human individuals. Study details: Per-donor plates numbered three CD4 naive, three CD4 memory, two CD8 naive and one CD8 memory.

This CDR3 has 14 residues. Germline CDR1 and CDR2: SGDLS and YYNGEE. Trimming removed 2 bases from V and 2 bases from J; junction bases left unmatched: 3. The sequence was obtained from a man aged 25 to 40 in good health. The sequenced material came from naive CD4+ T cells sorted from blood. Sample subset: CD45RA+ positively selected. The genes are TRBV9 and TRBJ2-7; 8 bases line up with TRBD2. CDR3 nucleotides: TGTGCCAGCAGCGTCACTAGCGGTGCCTACGAGCAGTACTTC. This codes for CASSVTSGAYEQYF. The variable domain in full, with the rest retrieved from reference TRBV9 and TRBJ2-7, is DSGVTQTPKHLITATGQRVTLRCSPRSGDLSVYWYQQSLDQGLQFLIQYYNGEERAKGNILERFSAQQFPDLHSELNLSSLELGDSALYFCASSVTSGAYEQYFGPGTRLTVT.